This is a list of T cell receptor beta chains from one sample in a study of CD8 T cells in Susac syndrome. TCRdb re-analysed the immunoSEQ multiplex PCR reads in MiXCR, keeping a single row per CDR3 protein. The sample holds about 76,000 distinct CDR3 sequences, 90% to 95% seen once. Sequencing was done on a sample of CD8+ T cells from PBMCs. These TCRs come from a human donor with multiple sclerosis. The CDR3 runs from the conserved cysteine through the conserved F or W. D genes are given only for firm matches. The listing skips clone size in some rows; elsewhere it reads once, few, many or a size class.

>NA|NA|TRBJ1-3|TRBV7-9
CAIRGLSSGNTIYF
TGTGCCATCCGGGGCCTATCTTCTGGAAACACCATATATTTT
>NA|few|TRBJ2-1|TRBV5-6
CASSFQQGGFNEQFF
TGTGCCAGCAGCTTCCAGCAGGGAGGTTTCAATGAGCAGTTCTTC
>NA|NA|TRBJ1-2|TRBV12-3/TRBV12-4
CASSLGRVTDGYTF
TGTGCCAGCAGTTTGGGCAGGGTTACGGATGGCTACACCTTC
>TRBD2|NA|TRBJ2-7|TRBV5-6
CASSLGLAGPSYEQYF
TGTGCCAGCAGCTTGGGGCTAGCGGGACCCTCCTACGAGCAGTACTTC
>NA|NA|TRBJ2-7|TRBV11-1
CASSSTTGYIFYEQYF
TGTGCCAGCAGCTCGACAACAGGTTATATCTTCTACGAGCAGTACTTC
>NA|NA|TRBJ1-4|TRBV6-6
CASSYKDNEKLFF
TGTGCCAGCAGTTACAAGGACAATGAAAAACTGTTTTTT
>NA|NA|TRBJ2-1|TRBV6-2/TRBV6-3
CASSYWVPPGTNEQFF
TGTGCCAGCAGTTACTGGGTGCCACCGGGTACCAATGAGCAGTTCTTC
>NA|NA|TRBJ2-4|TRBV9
CASSEQGWTKNIQYF
TGTGCCAGCAGCGAACAGGGATGGACCAAAAACATTCAGTACTTC
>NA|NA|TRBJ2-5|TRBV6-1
CASGLSRPDF
TGTGCCAGCGGACTCTCTCGACCGGACTTC
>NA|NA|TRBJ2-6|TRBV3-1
CASSPSRASFSGANVLTF
TGTGCCAGCAGCCCTTCCCGGGCTTCCTTCTCTGGGGCCAACGTCCTGACTTTC
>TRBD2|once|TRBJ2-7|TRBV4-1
CASSQGLGGRASYHSYEQYF
TGCGCCAGCAGCCAAGGGCTAGGAGGGAGGGCGTCCTACCATTCCTACGAGCAGTACTTC
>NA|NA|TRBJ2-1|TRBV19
CATIGGFGNEQFF
TGTGCCACCATTGGGGGTTTTGGTAATGAGCAGTTCTTC
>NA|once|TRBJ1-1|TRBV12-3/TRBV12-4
CASSFFRVNTEAFF
TGTGCCAGCAGTTTCTTCAGAGTGAACACTGAAGCTTTCTTT
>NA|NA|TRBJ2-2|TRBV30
CAWSVRIGPNTGELFF
TGTGCCTGGAGTGTACGGATCGGGCCAAACACCGGGGAGCTGTTTTTT
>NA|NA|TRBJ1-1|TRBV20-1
CSARDGYRSYTEAFF
TGCAGTGCTAGAGATGGTTACAGATCCTACACTGAAGCTTTCTTT
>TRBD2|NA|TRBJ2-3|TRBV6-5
CASTLLAGSTDTQYF
TGTGCCAGCACTCTACTAGCGGGAAGCACAGATACGCAGTATTTT
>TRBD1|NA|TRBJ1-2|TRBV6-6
CASSTGTVGYTF
TGTGCCAGCAGCACAGGGACAGTTGGCTACACCTTC
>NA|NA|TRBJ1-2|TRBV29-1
CSVDGQGYGYTF
TGCAGCGTTGACGGCCAGGGCTATGGCTACACCTTC
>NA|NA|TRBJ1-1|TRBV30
CAWSLGAEAFF
TGTGCCTGGAGTTTAGGGGCTGAAGCTTTCTTT
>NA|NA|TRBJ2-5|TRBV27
CASSGWGPRQETQYF
TGTGCCAGCAGTGGGTGGGGACCTCGCCAAGAGACCCAGTACTTC
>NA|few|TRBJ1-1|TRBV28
CASSYRGNTEAFF
TGTGCCAGCTCATATCGAGGGAACACTGAAGCTTTCTTT
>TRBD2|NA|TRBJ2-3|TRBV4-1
CASSSLAGITDTQYF
TGCGCCAGCAGCTCACTAGCGGGAATAACAGATACGCAGTATTTT
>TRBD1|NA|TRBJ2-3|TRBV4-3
CASSQANRGLRDTQYF
TGCGCCAGCAGCCAAGCTAACAGGGGGCTGCGAGATACGCAGTATTTT
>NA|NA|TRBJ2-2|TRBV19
CASSIKGITGELFF
TGTGCCAGTAGTATCAAAGGGATCACCGGGGAGCTGTTTTTT
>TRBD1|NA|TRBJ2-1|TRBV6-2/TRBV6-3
CASRLRGLSSYNEQFF
TGTGCCAGTCGCCTTAGGGGGCTTAGCTCCTACAATGAGCAGTTCTTC
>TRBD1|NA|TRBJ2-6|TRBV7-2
CASSPSQGGLSSGANVLTF
TGTGCCAGCAGCCCCTCCCAAGGGGGCTTGAGCTCTGGGGCCAACGTCCTGACTTTC
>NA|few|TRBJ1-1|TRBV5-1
CASSLVQGNTEAFF
TGCGCCAGCAGCTTGGTACAGGGGAACACTGAAGCTTTCTTT
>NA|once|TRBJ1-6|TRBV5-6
CASSSGRSYNSPLHF
TGTGCCAGCAGCTCGGGACGCTCCTATAATTCACCCCTCCACTTT
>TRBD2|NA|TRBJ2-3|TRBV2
CASSERTSRSTDTQYF
TGTGCCAGCAGTGAAAGGACTAGCCGAAGCACAGATACGCAGTATTTT
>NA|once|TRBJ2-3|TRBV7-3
CASSLGRGATDTQYF
TGTGCCAGCAGCTTAGGGCGGGGAGCCACAGATACGCAGTATTTT
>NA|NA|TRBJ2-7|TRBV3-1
CASSQGSRTYEQYF
TGTGCCAGCAGCCAAGGTTCCAGGACCTACGAGCAGTACTTC
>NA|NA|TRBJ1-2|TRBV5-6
CASSLQGFRMKYTF
TGTGCCAGCAGCTTACAGGGTTTTCGGATGAAGTACACCTTC
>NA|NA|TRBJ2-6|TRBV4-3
CASSLGRFSGANVLTF
TGCGCCAGCAGCCTCGGCAGGTTCTCTGGGGCCAACGTCCTGACTTTC
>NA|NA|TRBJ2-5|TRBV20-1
CSAGQMGTRETQYF
TGCAGTGCTGGACAGATGGGGACAAGGGAGACCCAGTACTTC
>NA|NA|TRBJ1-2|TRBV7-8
CASSFHRGGEPGYTF
TGTGCCAGCAGCTTCCACCGAGGGGGGGAACCTGGCTACACCTTC
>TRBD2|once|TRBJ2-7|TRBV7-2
CASSSVAGAGEQYF
TGTGCCAGCAGCTCCGTAGCGGGAGCGGGGGAGCAGTACTTC